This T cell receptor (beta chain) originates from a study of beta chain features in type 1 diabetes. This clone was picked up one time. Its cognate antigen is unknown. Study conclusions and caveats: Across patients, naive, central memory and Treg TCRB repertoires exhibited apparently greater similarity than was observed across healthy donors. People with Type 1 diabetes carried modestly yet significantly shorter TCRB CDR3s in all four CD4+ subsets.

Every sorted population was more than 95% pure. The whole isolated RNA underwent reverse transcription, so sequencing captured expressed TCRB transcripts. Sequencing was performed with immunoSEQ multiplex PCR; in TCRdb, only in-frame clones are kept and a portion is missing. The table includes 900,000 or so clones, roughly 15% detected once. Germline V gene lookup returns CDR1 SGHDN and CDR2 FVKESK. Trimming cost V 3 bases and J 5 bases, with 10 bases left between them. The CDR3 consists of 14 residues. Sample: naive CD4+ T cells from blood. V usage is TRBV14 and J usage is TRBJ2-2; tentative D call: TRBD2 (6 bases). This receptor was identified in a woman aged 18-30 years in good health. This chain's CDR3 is CASSQGTLTGELFF. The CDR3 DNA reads TGTGCCAGCAGCCAGGGGACTTTAACCGGGGAGCTGTTTTTT.